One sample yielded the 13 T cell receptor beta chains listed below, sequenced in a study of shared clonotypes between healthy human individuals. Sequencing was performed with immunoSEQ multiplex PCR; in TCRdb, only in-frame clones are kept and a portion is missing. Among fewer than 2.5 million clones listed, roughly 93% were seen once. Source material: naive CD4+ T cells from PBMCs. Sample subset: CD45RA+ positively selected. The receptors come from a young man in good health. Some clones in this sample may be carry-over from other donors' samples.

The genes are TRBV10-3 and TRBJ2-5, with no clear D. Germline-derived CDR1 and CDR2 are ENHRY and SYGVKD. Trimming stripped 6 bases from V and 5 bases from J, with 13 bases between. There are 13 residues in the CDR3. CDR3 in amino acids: CAISDWTEETQYF. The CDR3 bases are TGTGCCATCAGCGACTGGACCGAGGAGACCCAGTACTTC.

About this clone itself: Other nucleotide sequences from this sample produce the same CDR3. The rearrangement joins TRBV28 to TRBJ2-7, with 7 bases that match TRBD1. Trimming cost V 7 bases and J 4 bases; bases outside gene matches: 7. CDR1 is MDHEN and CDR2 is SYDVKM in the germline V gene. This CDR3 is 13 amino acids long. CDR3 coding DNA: TGTGCCAGCAACCCGGGACAGCCGTACGAGCAGTACTTC. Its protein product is CASNPGQPYEQYF.

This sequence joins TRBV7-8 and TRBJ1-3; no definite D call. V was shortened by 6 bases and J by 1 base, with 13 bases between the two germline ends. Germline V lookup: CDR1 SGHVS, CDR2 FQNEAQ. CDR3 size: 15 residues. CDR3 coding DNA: TGTGCCAGCAGGAAATTAGGGAAGTCTGGAAACACCATATATTTT. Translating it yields CASRKLGKSGNTIYF.

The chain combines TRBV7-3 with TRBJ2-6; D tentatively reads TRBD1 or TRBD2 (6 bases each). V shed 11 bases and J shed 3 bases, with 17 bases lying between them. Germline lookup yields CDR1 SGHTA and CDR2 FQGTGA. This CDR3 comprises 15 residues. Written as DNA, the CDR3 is TGTGCCTCCTCGGGGGCTGGAGGTGGGGCCAACGTCCTGACTTTC. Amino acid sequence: CASSGAGGGANVLTF.

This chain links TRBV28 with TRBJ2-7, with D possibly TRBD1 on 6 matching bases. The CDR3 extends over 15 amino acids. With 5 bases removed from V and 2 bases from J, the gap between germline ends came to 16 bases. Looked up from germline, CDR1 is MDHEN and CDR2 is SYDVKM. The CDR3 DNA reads TGTGCCAGCAGTCACAGGGTTGCCCTTACCTACGAGCAGTACTTC. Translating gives CASSHRVALTYEQYF.

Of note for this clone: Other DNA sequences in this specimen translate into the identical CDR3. The CDR3 reads CASSLGSRTDTQYF. As DNA, the CDR3 is TGTGCCAGCAGCTTGGGGTCCCGCACAGATACGCAGTATTTT. The chain has TRBV7-3 and TRBJ2-3; D is ambiguous. V dropped 3 bases and J dropped 1 base, with 8 bases sitting between them. The germline V gene encodes CDR1 SGHTA and CDR2 FQGTGA. The CDR3 loop spans 14 amino acids.

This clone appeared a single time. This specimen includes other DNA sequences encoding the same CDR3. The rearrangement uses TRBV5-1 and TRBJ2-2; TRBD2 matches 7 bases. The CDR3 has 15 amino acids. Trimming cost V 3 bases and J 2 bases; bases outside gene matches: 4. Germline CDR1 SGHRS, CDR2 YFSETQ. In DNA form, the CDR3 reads TGCGCCAGCAGCTCCGGGACTACCAACACCGGGGAGCTGTTTTTT. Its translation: CASSSGTTNTGELFF. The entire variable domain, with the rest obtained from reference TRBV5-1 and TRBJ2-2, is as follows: KAGVTQTPRYLIKTRGQQVTLSCSPISGHRSVSWYQQTPGQGLQFLFEYFSETQRNKGNFPGRFSGRQFSNSRSEMNVSTLELGDSALYLCASSSGTTNTGELFFGEGSRLTVL.

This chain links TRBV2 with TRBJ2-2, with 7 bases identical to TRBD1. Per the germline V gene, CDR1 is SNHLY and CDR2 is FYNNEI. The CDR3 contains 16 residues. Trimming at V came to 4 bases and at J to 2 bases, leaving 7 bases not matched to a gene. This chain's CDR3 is CASSADRPVNTGELFF. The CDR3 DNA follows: TGTGCCAGCAGTGCGGACAGGCCCGTAAACACCGGGGAGCTGTTTTTT.

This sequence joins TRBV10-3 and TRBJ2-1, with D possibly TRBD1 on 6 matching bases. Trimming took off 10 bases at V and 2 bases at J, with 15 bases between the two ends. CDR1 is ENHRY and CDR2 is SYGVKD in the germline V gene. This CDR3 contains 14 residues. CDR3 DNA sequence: TGTGCCACAGGGGCAGGGAGTACCTACAATGAGCAGTTCTTC. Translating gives CATGAGSTYNEQFF.

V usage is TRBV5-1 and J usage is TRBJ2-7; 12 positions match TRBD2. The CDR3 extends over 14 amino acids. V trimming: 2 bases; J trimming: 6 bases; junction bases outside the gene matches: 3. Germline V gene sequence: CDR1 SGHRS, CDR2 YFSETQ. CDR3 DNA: TGCGCCAGCAGCTTAGGACTAGCGGGAATCGAGCAGTACTTC. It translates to CASSLGLAGIEQYF.

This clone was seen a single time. CDR3 DNA: TGTGCCTGGAGTCCGGGCAGGGCCTACGAGCAGTACTTC. Translating it yields CAWSPGRAYEQYF. The rearrangement joins TRBV30 to TRBJ2-7; D perhaps matches TRBD1 (5 bases). The CDR3 is made up of 13 amino acids. Germline assignment: CDR1 GTSNPN and CDR2 SVGIG (reference sequence). Trimming removed 2 bases at V and 2 bases at J, with 10 bases between.

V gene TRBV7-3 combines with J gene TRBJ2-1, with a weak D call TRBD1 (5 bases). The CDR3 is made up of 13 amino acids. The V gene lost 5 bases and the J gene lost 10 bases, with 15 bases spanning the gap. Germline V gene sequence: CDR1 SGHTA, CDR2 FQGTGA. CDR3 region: CASSLNVGAEQFF. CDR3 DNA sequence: TGTGCCAGCAGCCTTAATGTTGGGGCAGAGCAGTTCTTC.

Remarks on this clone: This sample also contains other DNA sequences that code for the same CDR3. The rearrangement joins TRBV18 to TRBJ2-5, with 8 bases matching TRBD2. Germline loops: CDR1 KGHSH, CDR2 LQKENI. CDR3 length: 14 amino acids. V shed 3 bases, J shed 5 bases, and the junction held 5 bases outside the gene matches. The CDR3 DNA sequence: TGTGCCAGCTCACCGGGACTAGATCAGGAGACCCAGTACTTC. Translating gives CASSPGLDQETQYF.